One T cell receptor beta chain is described in this entry. This record belongs to a study of blood T cell repertoires in COVID-19. Across the study: Samples came from the United States, Italy and Spain, spanning acute and convalescent COVID-19. Nucleic acid was either cDNA or gDNA, and it came from T cells, B-cell-depleted T cells, or PBMCs.

The CDR3 extends over 15 amino acids. CDR1 SNHLY and CDR2 FYNNEI come from the germline V gene. Losses at the gene ends were 6 bases for V and 4 bases for J; bases not matched to a gene: 9. Original handling: Estimated nucleated cell counts came from reference gene primer amplification. Generated by immunoSEQ multiplex PCR, the TCRdb table keeps only in-frame clones and is missing some. The V and J calls and the clone size are those of that table, but D and trimming were determined from the DNA. The sample has roughly 140,000 clones, 80% to 90% seen once. Material: peripheral blood. The source is a woman aged 55-75 years with active COVID-19. The chain carries TRBV2 and TRBJ1-2; TRBD1 agrees at 9 bases. The CDR3 nucleotides are TGTGCCAGCAGGGGATGGGACAGGGATGGCTATGGCTACACCTTC. It encodes CASRGWDRDGYGYTF.